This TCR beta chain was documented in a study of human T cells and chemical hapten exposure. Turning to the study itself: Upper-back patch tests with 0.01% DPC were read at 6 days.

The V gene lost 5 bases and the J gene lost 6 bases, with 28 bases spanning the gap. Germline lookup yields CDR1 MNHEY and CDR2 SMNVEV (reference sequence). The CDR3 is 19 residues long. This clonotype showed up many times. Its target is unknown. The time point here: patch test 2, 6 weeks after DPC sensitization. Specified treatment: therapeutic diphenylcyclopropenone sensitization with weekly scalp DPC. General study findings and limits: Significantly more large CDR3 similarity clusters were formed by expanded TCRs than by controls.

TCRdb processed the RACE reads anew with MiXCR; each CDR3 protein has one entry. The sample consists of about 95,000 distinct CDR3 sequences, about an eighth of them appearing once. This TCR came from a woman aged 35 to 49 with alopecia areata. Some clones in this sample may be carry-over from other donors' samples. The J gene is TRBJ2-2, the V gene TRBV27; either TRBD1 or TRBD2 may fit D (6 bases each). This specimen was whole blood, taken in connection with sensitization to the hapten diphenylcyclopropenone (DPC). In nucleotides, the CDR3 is TGTGCCAGCAGTCCGAGAGGGGCCGTGGTAGCGAGGGGGGCCGGGGAGCTGTTTTTT. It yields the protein CASSPRGAVVARGAGELFF.